This TCR beta chain was captured by sequencing in a study of cytotoxic CD8 clonotypes in ibrutinib-treated CLL. As for the study in general: Treatment had run for a median roughly 13 months, range 6 to 36, when response samples were taken.

TCRdb keeps only in-frame clones here, not all; method: immunoSEQ multiplex PCR. Among some 130,000 clones listed, 70% to 90% were seen once. Libraries of TCR beta were made from 2 to 2.5 micrograms of genomic DNA that came from cryopreserved PBMCs. With 3 bases removed from V and 6 bases from J, the gap between germline ends came to 10 bases. Germline CDR1 and CDR2: SQVTM and ANQGSEA. This CDR3 region has 12 residues. V and J are TRBV29-1 and TRBJ2-3; D is uncertain. Source: PBMCs, taken after 24 months of ibrutinib treatment. The receptor was isolated from a human donor with chronic lymphocytic leukemia. The CDR3 DNA reads TGCAGCGTTGATATTTTTCGCGATACGCAGTATTTT. This encodes CSVDIFRDTQYF.